This entry describes one TCR beta chain. What it binds is not known. The data derive from a study of T cells after yellow fever vaccination. Overall study findings and caveats: Peaking faster, on day 5 versus 15, the secondary response was nonetheless weaker. Contaminants from the bulk population, in the form of abundant clonotypes, could be found in FACS-sorted repertoires.

A single record per CDR3 protein comes from TCRdb applying MiXCR to the 5' RACE reads. The data hold nearly 550,000 distinct CDR3 sequences, with roughly a fifth observed a single time. Germline values: CDR1 SGDLS, CDR2 YYNGEE. The CDR3 sequence is 14 residues long. J gave up 4 bases and V 3 bases, and 4 bases lay outside the gene matches. The V and J genes are TRBV9 and TRBJ2-3, with TRBD2 matching over 8 bases. Sequenced here: PBMCs, sampled 15 days after the yellow fever booster vaccination. This receptor was taken from a man under 40 who received the YFV17D yellow fever vaccine. The CDR3 DNA reads as TGTGCCAGCAGCGCCAGCGGGAGCCCAGATACGCAGTATTTT. Its translation is CASSASGSPDTQYF.